The text below deals with one T cell receptor (beta chain). Some clones are missing from TCRdb's copy, which holds only in-frame ones; the method was immunoSEQ multiplex PCR. Of about 660,000 clones listed, around 89% are singletons. The data originate from a study of shared T cell receptors in the human thymus. Germline V lookup: CDR1 MDHEN, CDR2 SYDVKM. Losses at the gene ends were 4 bases for V and 6 bases for J; bases not matched to a gene: 10. The CDR3 covers 18 residues. These data also featured in a second study, about human thymus T cells. From that report: Surgeons resected thymus tissue during corrective heart surgery. Usage of V and J genes appeared biased in thymic and blood repertoires.

This chain links TRBV28 with TRBJ2-2; TRBD2 aligns across 14 bases. Sequencing was done on a sample of thymocytes. The sequence was obtained from a boy less than two years old with a congenital heart defect. The chain's CDR3 is CASSSRLAGGPVPGELFF. In DNA form, the CDR3 reads TGTGCCAGCAGTTCACGACTAGCGGGAGGGCCAGTACCCGGGGAGCTGTTTTTT.